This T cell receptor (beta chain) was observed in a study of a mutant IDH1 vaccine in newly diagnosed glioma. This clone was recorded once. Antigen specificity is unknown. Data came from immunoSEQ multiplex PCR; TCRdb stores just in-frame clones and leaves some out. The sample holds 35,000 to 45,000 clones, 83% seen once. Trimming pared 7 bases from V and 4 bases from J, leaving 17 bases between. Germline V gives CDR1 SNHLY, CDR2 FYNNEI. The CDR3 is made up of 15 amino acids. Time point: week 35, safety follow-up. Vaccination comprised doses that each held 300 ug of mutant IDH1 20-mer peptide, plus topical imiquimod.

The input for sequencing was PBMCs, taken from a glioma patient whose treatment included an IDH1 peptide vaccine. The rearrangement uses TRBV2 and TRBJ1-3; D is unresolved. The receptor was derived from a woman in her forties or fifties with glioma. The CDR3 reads CASKTERWEGNTIYF. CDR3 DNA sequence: TGTGCCAGCAAAACGGAGCGTTGGGAAGGAAACACCATATATTTT. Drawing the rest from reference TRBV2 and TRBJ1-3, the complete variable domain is EPEVTQTPSHQVTQMGQEVILRCVPISNHLYFYWYRQILGQKVEFLVSFYNNEISEKSEIFDDQFSVERPDGSNFTLKIRSTKLEDSAMYFCASKTERWEGNTIYFGEGSWLTVV.